This T cell receptor beta chain was identified in a study of Ad26.COV2.S vaccination and SARS-CoV-2 variants. General study results and limits: Responses of spike-specific T cells (both CD8+ and CD4+) reportedly showed substantial breadth after vaccination. It was found that vaccine and placebo recipients had similar non-spike TCR breadth.

With 6 bases removed from V and 7 bases from J, the gap between germline ends came to 17 bases. The CDR3 has 13 amino acids. Germline-derived CDR1 and CDR2 are SGHKS and YYEKEE (reference sequence). Using immunoSEQ multiplex PCR, the repertoire was profiled, and TCRdb retains in-frame clones only, with some absent. The sample yields about 400,000 clones, around 85% seen once. The sample's treatment: some 19 received Ad26.COV2.S at low or high dose, single or two shots; 5 received placebo; per-sample allocation not given. After the first vaccine or placebo injection, samples were drawn on day 63. The sample holds one count of this clone. The antigen remains undetermined.

This clonotype was obtained from a person aged 18-65 years who received the Ad26.COV2.S COVID-19 vaccine or a placebo. V usage is TRBV5-5 and J usage is TRBJ2-7; no firm D call. The specimen was peripheral blood, collected in a trial of Ad26.COV2.S vaccine versus placebo. CDR3 sequence reads: CASTLSPLREQYF. The CDR3 nucleotides are TGTGCCAGCACCCTAAGCCCTTTAAGGGAGCAGTACTTC.